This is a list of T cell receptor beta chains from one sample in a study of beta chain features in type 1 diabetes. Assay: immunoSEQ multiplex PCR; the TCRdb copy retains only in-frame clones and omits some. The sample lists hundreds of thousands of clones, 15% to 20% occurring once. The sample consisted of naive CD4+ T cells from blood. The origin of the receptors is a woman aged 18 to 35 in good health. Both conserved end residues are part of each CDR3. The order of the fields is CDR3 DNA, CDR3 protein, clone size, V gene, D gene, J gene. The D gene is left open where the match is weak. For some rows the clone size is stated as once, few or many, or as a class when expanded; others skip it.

DNA: TGTGCCAGCAGTCCCGACCCGGGGAAGAATACGCAGTATTTT
CDR3: CASSPDPGKNTQYF
size: .
V: TRBV6-6
D: .
J: TRBJ2-3

DNA: TGTGCCAGCAGCTTGGTCGGGACTAGCGGCCATACGCAGTATTTT
CDR3: CASSLVGTSGHTQYF
size: .
V: TRBV5-4
D: TRBD2
J: TRBJ2-3

DNA: TGTGCCAGCAGCCGACGGGACAGGGGGCTTAATGAGCAGTTCTTC
CDR3: CASSRRDRGLNEQFF
size: once
V: TRBV6-5
D: TRBD1
J: TRBJ2-1

DNA: TGCGCCAGCAGCCACCTCGGGAGGCAGAACACCGGGGAGCTGTTTTTT
CDR3: CASSHLGRQNTGELFF
size: few
V: TRBV4-3
D: TRBD2
J: TRBJ2-2

DNA: TGTGCCAGCAGCTTGGACGAGGCCAACTACAATGAGCAGTTCTTC
CDR3: CASSLDEANYNEQFF
size: few
V: TRBV5-5
D: .
J: TRBJ2-1

DNA: TGCGCCAGCAGCCCAACCCCCGGGGGACGGGACCAAGAGACCCAGTACTTC
CDR3: CASSPTPGGRDQETQYF
size: .
V: TRBV4-3
D: .
J: TRBJ2-5

DNA: TGTGCCACCAGCAGAGATCTCAGCTACGAGCAGTACTTC
CDR3: CATSRDLSYEQYF
size: .
V: TRBV15
D: .
J: TRBJ2-7

DNA: TGTGCCACTGTAGCGGGAGGGCCAGGAGATACGCAGTATTTT
CDR3: CATVAGGPGDTQYF
size: few
V: TRBV10-3
D: TRBD2
J: TRBJ2-3

DNA: TGTGCCATGGCGACCGGGACAGGGGGCGCGTACGTCGTGGGTGAGCAGTTCTTC
CDR3: CAMATGTGGAYVVGEQFF
size: .
V: TRBV10-3
D: TRBD1
J: TRBJ2-1

DNA: TGTGCCAGCAGCACGAGGACTAGCGGCGACTCTGGGGCCAACGTCCTGACTTTC
CDR3: CASSTRTSGDSGANVLTF
size: .
V: TRBV7-8
D: TRBD2
J: TRBJ2-6

DNA: TGTGCCAGCAGTCCGCCTGGTCTGACGATCACTCATTTT
CDR3: CASSPPGLTITHF
size: few
V: TRBV27
D: .
J: TRBJ1-5

DNA: TGTGCCAGCTCACCACCGGGCGGGAGATACAATGAGCAGTTCTTC
CDR3: CASSPPGGRYNEQFF
size: few
V: TRBV18
D: TRBD2
J: TRBJ2-1

DNA: TGTGCCATCAGTGAGTCCAGGGGCGGCGGAGATACGCAGTATTTT
CDR3: CAISESRGGGDTQYF
size: .
V: TRBV10-3
D: .
J: TRBJ2-3

DNA: TGTGCCAGTACAACCCCGGGGGCTGGGGCCAACGTCCTGACTTTC
CDR3: CASTTPGAGANVLTF
size: few
V: TRBV19
D: .
J: TRBJ2-6

DNA: TGTGCCAGCAGCTTGTGGGACTACAATGAGCAGTTCTTC
CDR3: CASSLWDYNEQFF
size: .
V: TRBV7-9
D: .
J: TRBJ2-1

DNA: TGTGCCAGCAGCGTAACCGGGACTAGCGGGAGTAGCTGGTTCAATGAGCAGTTCTTC
CDR3: CASSVTGTSGSSWFNEQFF
size: few
V: TRBV9
D: TRBD2
J: TRBJ2-1

DNA: TGTGCCAGCAGCCGCAGGGCTGGCAGGACCGGGGAGCTGTTTTTT
CDR3: CASSRRAGRTGELFF
size: .
V: TRBV7-2
D: .
J: TRBJ2-2

DNA: TGTGCCAGCAGCTTGCGGGAGGGCCCCTACGCCGGGGAGCTGTTTTTT
CDR3: CASSLREGPYAGELFF
size: few
V: TRBV5-4
D: TRBD2
J: TRBJ2-2

DNA: TGTGCCAGCAGCGTGGGTGGCGGTGGACTTTCCTACAATGAGCAGTTCTTC
CDR3: CASSVGGGGLSYNEQFF
size: .
V: TRBV9
D: .
J: TRBJ2-1

DNA: TGTGCCATCAGTGAGGGCGGCTACGAGCAGTACTTC
CDR3: CAISEGGYEQYF
size: .
V: TRBV10-3
D: .
J: TRBJ2-7

DNA: TGTGCCAGTACAAAGAGAGGGCTGAGCAATCAGCCCCAGCATTTT
CDR3: CASTKRGLSNQPQHF
size: few
V: TRBV6-6
D: .
J: TRBJ1-5

DNA: TGTGCCAGCACCGGGACCACAATTGGGCAGTACTTC
CDR3: CASTGTTIGQYF
size: .
V: TRBV7-8
D: .
J: TRBJ2-5

DNA: TGCGCCAGCAGCCAGCAAGAGACCCAGTACTTC
CDR3: CASSQQETQYF
size: .
V: TRBV5-1
D: .
J: TRBJ2-5

DNA: TGTGCCAGCTCACGCGGGGTCCTCTCTGGGGCCAACGTCCTGACTTTC
CDR3: CASSRGVLSGANVLTF
size: .
V: TRBV18
D: .
J: TRBJ2-6